The 27 T cell receptor beta chains listed next were all sequenced from one sample in a study of cytomegalovirus exposure and HLA in healthy donors. The PCR had 60 Vbeta and 13 Jbeta primers. Profiling relied on immunoSEQ multiplex PCR, and the TCRdb table lists in-frame clones only, not all of them. The table has fewer than 150,000 clones, approximately 61% seen once. The sequenced material came from PBMCs. These receptors all stem from a human donor in good health.

V and J are TRBV7-9 and TRBJ2-2; 8 bases match TRBD2. Germline CDR1 is SEHNR and CDR2 is FQNEAQ (reference sequence). V trimming: 5 bases; J trimming: 7 bases; junction bases outside the gene matches: 9. The CDR3 totals 15 residues. The CDR3, as DNA: TGTGCCAGCAGCCCCCCCAGCGGGAGAAGCGGGGAGCTGTTTTTT. Translated, it gives CASSPPSGRSGELFF.

This clone was counted only a few times. This chain uses TRBV5-6 with TRBJ2-7; D not certain. Germline CDR1 SGHDT, CDR2 YYEEEE. The CDR3 totals 14 residues. V was clipped by 0 bases and J by 0 bases, with 7 bases between them. CDR3 protein: CASSLDGDSYEQYF. The DNA of the CDR3 is TGTGCCAGCAGCTTGGACGGTGACTCCTACGAGCAGTACTTC.

The J gene is TRBJ2-2, the V gene TRBV4-3, with 12 bases fitting TRBD1. CDR3 length equals 18 residues. After removal of 3 bases from V and 6 bases from J, the junction contained 11 bases not matched to a gene. Per the germline V gene, CDR1 is LGHNA and CDR2 is YSLEER. Written as DNA, the CDR3 is TGCGCCAGCAGCCAGGGGACGGGACAGGGGGCGTTAGCCGGGGAGCTGTTTTTT. The encoded protein is CASSQGTGQGALAGELFF.

To note about this clone: At the DNA level, this CDR3 is encoded by other sequences in the same sample as well. The genes are TRBV5-6 and TRBJ2-7; 7 bases match TRBD2. CDR1 is SGHDT, CDR2 YYEEEE, per germline. This CDR3 contains 16 residues. V trimming: 0 bases; J trimming: 6 bases; junction bases outside the gene matches: 12. DNA for the CDR3: TGTGCCAGCAGCTTGGCCGTTCGAGCGGGATTGGGCGAGCAGTACTTC. Its protein product is CASSLAVRAGLGEQYF.

This chain uses TRBV2 with TRBJ2-5, with 13 bases lining up with TRBD2. With V trimmed by 4 bases and J by 5 bases, 7 bases remained unmatched. This CDR3 comprises 16 residues. The germline V gene encodes CDR1 SNHLY and CDR2 FYNNEI. The chain's CDR3 is CASSGWTSGSEETQYF. CDR3 sequence (DNA): TGTGCCAGCAGTGGATGGACTAGCGGGAGCGAGGAGACCCAGTACTTC.

This clone was picked up a small number of times. This chain connects TRBV11-2 to TRBJ1-3, with a tentative D call TRBD1 (6 bases). CDR1 is SGHAT, CDR2 FQNNGV, per germline. This CDR3 comprises 15 residues. V dropped 5 bases and J dropped 0 bases, with 11 bases sitting between them. The CDR3 protein is CASSRQVLSGNTIYF. The CDR3 DNA reads TGTGCCAGCAGCCGACAGGTCCTCTCTGGAAACACCATATATTTT.

The chain is built from TRBV29-1 and TRBJ2-7; tentative D call: TRBD2 (6 bases). Germline V gives CDR1 SQVTM, CDR2 ANQGSEA. V lost 3 bases to trimming and J lost 7 bases, with 10 bases between them. This CDR3 has 11 amino acids. CDR3 nucleotide sequence: TGCAGCGTTGAGCAGGCGGGAGAGCAGTACTTC. Its translation: CSVEQAGEQYF.

V is TRBV5-4 and J is TRBJ2-1; 8 bases are shared with TRBD2. The CDR3 length is 16 residues. The germline V gene encodes CDR1 SGHNT and CDR2 YYREEE (reference sequence). V gave up 0 bases and J gave up 6 bases; unmatched junction bases: 8. CDR3 residues: CASSLDPAGDFNEQFF. The CDR3 DNA reads as TGTGCCAGCAGCTTGGATCCAGCGGGAGATTTCAATGAGCAGTTCTTC.

The gene calls are TRBV27 and TRBJ2-7; 7 nucleotides line up with TRBD2. Germline CDR1 and CDR2: MNHEY and SMNVEV (reference sequence). V gave up 3 bases and J gave up 0 bases; unmatched junction bases: 5. The length of the CDR3 is 15 residues. The CDR3 loop reads CASSFVAGVSYEQYF. CDR3 coding DNA: TGTGCCAGCAGTTTTGTTGCGGGGGTCTCCTACGAGCAGTACTTC.

The sample holds a few counts of this clone. The V gene is TRBV5-8, the J gene TRBJ2-2, with 9 bases fitting TRBD2. With 4 bases clipped from V and 0 bases from J, the junction kept 7 bases outside the gene matches. Germline V CDR1 and CDR2: SGHTS, YDEGEE. The length of the CDR3 is 17 residues. CDR3: CASSPDLAGANTGELFF. The CDR3 DNA is TGTGCCAGCAGCCCCGACTTAGCGGGGGCGAACACCGGGGAGCTGTTTTTT.

The chain combines TRBV27 with TRBJ2-7; 7 nucleotides agree with TRBD1. Germline loops: CDR1 MNHEY, CDR2 SMNVEV (reference sequence). This CDR3 has 15 residues. The trim removed 3 bases at V and 0 bases at J, leaving 5 bases unmatched. The CDR3 DNA is TGTGCCAGCAGTTTCTTAGGACAGGACTCCTACGAGCAGTACTTC. Translating it yields CASSFLGQDSYEQYF.

The chain employs TRBV7-9 and TRBJ2-1; TRBD2 is a possible D gene (6 bases). V was cut by 5 bases and J by 3 bases, with 8 bases left in between. Germline CDR1 reads SEHNR; CDR2 reads FQNEAQ (reference sequence). The CDR3 spans 13 residues. The CDR3 DNA reads TGTGCCAGCAGCCTGGACTACTACAATGAGCAGTTCTTC. Protein product: CASSLDYYNEQFF.

CDR3 DNA: TGTGCCAGCAGTTCGTCGGACAGGGAGGAGGATGGCTACACCTTC. Its translation: CASSSSDREEDGYTF. V gene TRBV6-1 combines with J gene TRBJ1-2; 8 bases match TRBD1. V trimming: 5 bases; J trimming: 6 bases; junction bases outside the gene matches: 11. This CDR3 has 15 residues. Germline-derived CDR1 and CDR2 are MNHNS and SASEGT.

This clone was counted only a few times. The chain carries TRBV6-1 and TRBJ2-7, with no clear D. This CDR3 is built from 14 residues. Germline V gene sequence: CDR1 MNHNS, CDR2 SASEGT. V was cut by 4 bases and J by 2 bases, with 12 bases left in between. In DNA form, the CDR3 reads TGTGCCAGCAGTGCCGGGTTAACGCCCTACGAGCAGTACTTC. This translates into CASSAGLTPYEQYF.

The V call is TRBV7-9, the J call TRBJ2-3, with 7 bases matching TRBD2. There are 15 residues in the CDR3. The V gene's germline CDR1 is SEHNR and CDR2 FQNEAQ (reference sequence). V trimming: 4 bases; J trimming: 2 bases; junction bases outside the gene matches: 6. The CDR3 bases are TGTGCCAGCAGCTCGGGGGGAGGTGCCACAGATACGCAGTATTTT. It is translated as CASSSGGGATDTQYF.

The rearrangement joins TRBV28 to TRBJ1-5; D possibly corresponds to TRBD1 (6 bases). With 6 bases removed from V and 6 bases from J, the gap between germline ends came to 15 bases. CDR3 size: 14 residues. Germline CDR1 and CDR2: MDHEN and SYDVKM. Written as DNA, the CDR3 is TGTGCCAGCAGATCGAGGACAGAGAGTCAGCCCCAGCATTTT. Protein product: CASRSRTESQPQHF.

This chain uses TRBV18 with TRBJ1-1; no clear D. Per the germline V gene, CDR1 is KGHSH and CDR2 is LQKENI. CDR3 length equals 16 residues. V was cut by 6 bases and J by 0 bases, with 17 bases left in between. The CDR3 sequence: CASSLTAEGMNTEAFF. The CDR3 DNA follows: TGTGCCAGCTCCCTCACGGCGGAGGGAATGAACACTGAAGCTTTCTTT.

The CDR3 sequence is CASRRTGKPYGYTF. The CDR3 nucleotides read TGTGCCAGCAGGCGGACAGGGAAGCCCTATGGCTACACCTTC. The gene calls are TRBV28 and TRBJ1-2; TRBD1 matches 8 bases. CDR3 size: 14 residues. V lost 6 bases and J lost 4; bases outside the gene matches: 7. The germline CDR1 and CDR2 sequences are MDHEN and SYDVKM.

The gene calls are TRBV5-8 and TRBJ2-1; possibly TRBD2 for D (7 bases). CDR1 and CDR2 from the germline V gene are SGHTS and YDEGEE. This CDR3 has 14 amino acids. V was trimmed by 5 bases and J by 8 bases, leaving 17 bases between them. The CDR3 nucleotides read TGTGCCAGCAGTTACAGGGTCGGGGGGCATGAGCAGTTCTTC. As protein: CASSYRVGGHEQFF.

The chain is built from TRBV29-1 and TRBJ2-1, with 7 nucleotides matching TRBD1. V shed 7 bases, J shed 4 bases, and the junction held 7 bases outside the gene matches. CDR1 SQVTM and CDR2 ANQGSEA come from the germline V gene. The CDR3 covers 13 residues. The CDR3, as DNA: TGCAGCGCCTCCCCGACAGGGTACAATGAGCAGTTCTTC. It yields the protein CSASPTGYNEQFF.

As concerns this clone: The conserved final phenylalanine or tryptophan is absent from the CDR3, which likely points to a read error. The gene calls are TRBV19 and TRBJ1-5; 8 positions match TRBD1. Germline CDR1 is LNHDA and CDR2 is SQIVND (reference sequence). The J segment lost 6 bases and the V segment lost 7 bases, leaving 5 bases of the junction unmatched. The CDR3 is 13 residues long. CDR3 protein: CASTRGPGQPQHL. The CDR3 DNA follows: TGTGCCAGTACCAGGGGGCCGGGTCAGCCCCAGCATTTG.

The chain recombines TRBV7-9 with TRBJ2-5; 10 bases line up with TRBD2. With 0 bases clipped from V and 5 bases from J, the junction kept 6 bases outside the gene matches. In germline, CDR1 is SEHNR, CDR2 FQNEAQ (reference sequence). CDR3 length equals 16 residues. The CDR3: CASSLALAGAWETQYF. In DNA form, the CDR3 reads TGTGCCAGCAGCTTAGCGCTAGCGGGAGCTTGGGAGACCCAGTACTTC.

The sample holds a few counts of this clone. The chain couples TRBV10-3 to TRBJ2-3, with a possible D match to TRBD2 (5 bases). Trimming shortened V by 5 bases and J by 5 bases, and 17 bases separated the two germline ends. The CDR3 extends over 15 amino acids. Germline V gene lookup returns CDR1 ENHRY and CDR2 SYGVKD. CDR3 protein: CAISIASSSGDTQYF. The DNA of the CDR3 is TGTGCCATCAGTATAGCGAGCTCCTCGGGAGATACGCAGTATTTT.

DNA of the CDR3: TGTGCCAGCAGCCAACAGGGGAGGTATGAAAAACTGTTTTTT. Protein sequence: CASSQQGRYEKLFF. V gene TRBV2 combines with J gene TRBJ1-4; 7 nucleotides line up with TRBD1. CDR1 and CDR2 from the germline V gene are SNHLY and FYNNEI. J was trimmed by 6 bases and V by 6 bases; bases with no gene match: 7. The CDR3 has 14 residues.

The gene calls are TRBV12-5 and TRBJ2-4; tentatively, D is TRBD1 (5 bases). The CDR3 spans 12 residues. CDR1 is LGHNT and CDR2 is FRNRAP in the germline V gene. V lost 7 bases and J lost 10, with 14 bases in between. The CDR3 nucleotides are TGTGCTAGTGCCCTGGACACCGCTATTCAGTACTTC. Residues: CASALDTAIQYF.

There are a few counts of this clone. The chain recombines TRBV4-3 with TRBJ2-7; D gene uncertain. Germline V gene lookup returns CDR1 LGHNA and CDR2 YSLEER. The CDR3 is 13 residues long. The V and J ends lost 0 bases and 10 bases respectively, with 13 bases between them. CDR3 sequence: CASSQESTADQYF. The CDR3 coding sequence is TGCGCCAGCAGCCAAGAAAGCACAGCCGACCAGTACTTC.

This clone has only a few counts. J is TRBJ1-1 and V is TRBV5-1; no clear D. CDR1 SGHRS and CDR2 YFSETQ come from the germline V gene. The CDR3 totals 18 residues. V lost 4 bases and J lost 2, with 24 bases in between. The CDR3: CASSRRAGGERRNTEAFF. The CDR3 coding sequence is TGCGCCAGCAGCCGCCGGGCGGGCGGGGAGAGACGCAACACTGAAGCTTTCTTT. Based on the CDR3 plus reference TRBV5-1 and TRBJ1-1, the full variable domain is KAGVTQTPRYLIKTRGQQVTLSCSPISGHRSVSWYQQTPGQGLQFLFEYFSETQRNKGNFPGRFSGRQFSNSRSEMNVSTLELGDSALYLCASSRRAGGERRNTEAFFGQGTRLTVV.